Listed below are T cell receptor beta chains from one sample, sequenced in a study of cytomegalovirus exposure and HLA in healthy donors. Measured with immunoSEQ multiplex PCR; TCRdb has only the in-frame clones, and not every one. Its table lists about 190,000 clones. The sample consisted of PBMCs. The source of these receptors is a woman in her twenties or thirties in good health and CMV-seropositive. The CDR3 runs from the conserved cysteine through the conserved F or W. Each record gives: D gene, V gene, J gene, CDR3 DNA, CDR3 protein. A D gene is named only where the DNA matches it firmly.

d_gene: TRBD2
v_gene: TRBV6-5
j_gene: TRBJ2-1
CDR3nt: TGTGCCAGCATCGGAACTAGCGGCCTAGAGCAGTTCTTC
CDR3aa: CASIGTSGLEQFF

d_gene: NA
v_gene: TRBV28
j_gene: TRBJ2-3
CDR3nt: TGTGCCAGCAGTTTACGGTCAGATACGCAGTATTTT
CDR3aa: CASSLRSDTQYF

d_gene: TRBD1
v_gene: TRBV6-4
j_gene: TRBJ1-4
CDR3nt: TGTGCCAGCACGAAAGTGGTTGGAAGGACAGGGCATTATGAAAAACTGTTTTTT
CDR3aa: CASTKVVGRTGHYEKLFF

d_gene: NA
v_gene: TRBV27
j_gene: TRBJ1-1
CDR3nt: TGTGCCAGCAGTTTAAACGGGGGGCCAAACACTGAAGCTTTCTTT
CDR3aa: CASSLNGGPNTEAFF

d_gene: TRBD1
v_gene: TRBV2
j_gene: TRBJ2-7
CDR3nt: TGTGCCAGAAGGACAGGGAGCTACGAGCAGTACTTC
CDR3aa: CARRTGSYEQYF

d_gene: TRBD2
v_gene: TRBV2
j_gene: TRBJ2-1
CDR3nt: TGTGCCAGCAGTGCTGGGGCTAGCGGCTACAATGAGCAGTTCTTC
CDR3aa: CASSAGASGYNEQFF

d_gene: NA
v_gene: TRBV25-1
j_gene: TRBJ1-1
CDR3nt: TGTGCCAGCAGTGAATCGTGGGGCGTAAGGACTGAAGCTTTCTTT
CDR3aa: CASSESWGVRTEAFF

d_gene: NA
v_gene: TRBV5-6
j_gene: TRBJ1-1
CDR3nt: TGTGCCAGCAGTTTATATACAGGGACAATGAACACTGAAGCTTTCTTT
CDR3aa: CASSLYTGTMNTEAFF

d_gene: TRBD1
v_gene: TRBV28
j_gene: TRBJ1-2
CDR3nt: TGTGCCAGATGGGACAGGGTCTATGGCTACACCTTC
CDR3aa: CARWDRVYGYTF

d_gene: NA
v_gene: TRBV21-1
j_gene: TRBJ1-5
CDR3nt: TGTGCCAGCAGCAAAGTGTTGGGGGCCGGCAATCAGCCCCAGCATTTT
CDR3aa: CASSKVLGAGNQPQHF

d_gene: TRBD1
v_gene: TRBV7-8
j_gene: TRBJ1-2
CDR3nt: TGTGCCAGCAGCTTAGCGCGGGCAGGGGGCGTAGGGTGGAACTATGGCTACACCTTC
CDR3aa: CASSLARAGGVGWNYGYTF

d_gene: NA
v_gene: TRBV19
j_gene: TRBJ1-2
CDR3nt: TGTGCCAGTAGCTTACTTAACTATGGCTACACCTTC
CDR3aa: CASSLLNYGYTF

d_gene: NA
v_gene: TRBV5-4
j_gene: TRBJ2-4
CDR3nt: TGTGCCAGCAGCATAGACAGCATAATAGCCAAAAACATTCAGTACTTC
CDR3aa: CASSIDSIIAKNIQYF

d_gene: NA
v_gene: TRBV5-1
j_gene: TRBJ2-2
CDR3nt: TGCGCCAGCAGCTTTGACTGGGCAGGGAACAAGAGGAACACCGGGGAGCTGTTTTTT
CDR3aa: CASSFDWAGNKRNTGELFF

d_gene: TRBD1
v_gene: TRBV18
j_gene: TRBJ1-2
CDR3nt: TGTGCCAGCTCACCAGACAGGGGATTCTATGGCTACACCTTC
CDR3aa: CASSPDRGFYGYTF

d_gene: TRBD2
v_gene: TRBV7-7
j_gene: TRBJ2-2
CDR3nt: TGTGCCAGCAGCTTTTACGGGGCGGGAGGCACCGGGGAGCTGTTTTTT
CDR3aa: CASSFYGAGGTGELFF

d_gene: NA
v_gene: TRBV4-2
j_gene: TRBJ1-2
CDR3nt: TGTGCCAGCAGCCAAGGGTTGGACTCGAAGTATGGCTACACCTTC
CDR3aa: CASSQGLDSKYGYTF

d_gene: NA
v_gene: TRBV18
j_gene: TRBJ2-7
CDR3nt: TGTGCCAGCTCACCACTGCAGGGCCGCTACGAGCAGTACTTC
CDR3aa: CASSPLQGRYEQYF

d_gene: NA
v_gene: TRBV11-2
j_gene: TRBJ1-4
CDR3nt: TGTGCCAGCAGCTCCCCAGGAGGGGGGGATGAAAAACTGTTTTTT
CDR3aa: CASSSPGGGDEKLFF

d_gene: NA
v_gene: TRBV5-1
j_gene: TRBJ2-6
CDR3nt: TGCGCCAGCAGCTTGGGTCCGTCTGGGGCCAACGTCCTGACTTTC
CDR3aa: CASSLGPSGANVLTF

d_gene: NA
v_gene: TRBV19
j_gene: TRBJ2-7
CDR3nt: TGTGCCAGTAGTATGAGGAGGGGCGAGCAGTACTTC
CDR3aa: CASSMRRGEQYF

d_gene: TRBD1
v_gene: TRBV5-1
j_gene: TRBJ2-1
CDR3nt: TGCGCCAGCAGCCCGGACAGGGGAAAATACAATGAGCAGTTCTTC
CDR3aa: CASSPDRGKYNEQFF

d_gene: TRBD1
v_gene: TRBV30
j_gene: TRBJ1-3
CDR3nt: TGTGCCTGGAGAATAATCGGCAGGGGGAACACCATATATTTT
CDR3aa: CAWRIIGRGNTIYF

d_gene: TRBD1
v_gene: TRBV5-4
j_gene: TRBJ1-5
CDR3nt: TGTGCCAGCAGCCCGAAATGGGACAGCAGCAATCAGCCCCAGCATTTT
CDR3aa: CASSPKWDSSNQPQHF

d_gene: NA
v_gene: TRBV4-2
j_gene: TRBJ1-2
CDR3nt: TGTGCCAGCAGCCAAGAGGGGCTCTACACCTTC
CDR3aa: CASSQEGLYTF

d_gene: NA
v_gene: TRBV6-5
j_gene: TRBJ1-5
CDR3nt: TGTGCCAGCAGTTACTTCCAGGGGCCGGATCAGCCCCAGCATTTT
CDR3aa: CASSYFQGPDQPQHF

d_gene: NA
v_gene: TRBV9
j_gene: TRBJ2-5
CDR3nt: TGTGCCAGCAGCGTAGGCCTAGCAGAAGAGACCCAGTACTTC
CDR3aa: CASSVGLAEETQYF

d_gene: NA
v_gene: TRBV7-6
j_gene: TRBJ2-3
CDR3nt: TGTGCCAGCAGCTTAGAGGCGCGGAGAACTAGCACAGATACGCAGTATTTT
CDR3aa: CASSLEARRTSTDTQYF

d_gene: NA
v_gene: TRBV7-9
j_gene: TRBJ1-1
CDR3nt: TGTGCCAGCGCCCTTGAGGACACTGAAGCTTTCTTT
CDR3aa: CASALEDTEAFF

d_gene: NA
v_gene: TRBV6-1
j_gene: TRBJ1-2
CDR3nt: TGTGCCAGCACAGGGTGGGGGGATGGCTACACCTTC
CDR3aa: CASTGWGDGYTF

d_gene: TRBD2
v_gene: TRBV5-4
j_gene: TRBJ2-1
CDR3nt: TGTGCCAGCAGCATGGGAGCGGGAGGTTACAATGAGCAGTTCTTC
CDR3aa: CASSMGAGGYNEQFF

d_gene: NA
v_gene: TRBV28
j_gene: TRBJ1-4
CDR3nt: TGTGCCAGCAGTTTTCGGGGATTAGATAATGAAAAACTGTTTTTT
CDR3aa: CASSFRGLDNEKLFF

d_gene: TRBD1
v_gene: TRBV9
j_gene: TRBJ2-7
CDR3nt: TGTGCCAGCAGCGAAGGGACAGGGTCACACTACGAGCAGTACTTC
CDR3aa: CASSEGTGSHYEQYF

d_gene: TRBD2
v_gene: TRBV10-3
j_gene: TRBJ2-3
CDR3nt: TGTGCCATCAGCGAGACTAGCGGGGGGACTGGGGGTACGCAGTATTTT
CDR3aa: CAISETSGGTGGTQYF

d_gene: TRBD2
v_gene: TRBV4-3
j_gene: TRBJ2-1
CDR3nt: TGCGCCAGCAGCCAAGAGCGGGAGGGCCAAAATGAGCAGTTCTTC
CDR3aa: CASSQEREGQNEQFF

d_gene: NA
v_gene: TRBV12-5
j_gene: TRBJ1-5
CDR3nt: TGTGCTAGTGGCAATGTATTAGGGGGTCAGCCCCAGCATTTT
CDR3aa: CASGNVLGGQPQHF

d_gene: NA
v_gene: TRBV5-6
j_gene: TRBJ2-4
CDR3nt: TGTGCCAGCAGCCCCGAGCGGTCGGGAAACATTCAGTACTTC
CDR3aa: CASSPERSGNIQYF

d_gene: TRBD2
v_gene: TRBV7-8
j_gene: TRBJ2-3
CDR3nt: TGTGCCAGCAGCTCTAGCGGAGCAGATACGCAGTATTTT
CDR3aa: CASSSSGADTQYF

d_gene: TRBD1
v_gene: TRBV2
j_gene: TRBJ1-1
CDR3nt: TGTGCCAGCAAAGTAGGGGACAGGGAGGGCACTGAAGCTTTCTTT
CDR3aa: CASKVGDREGTEAFF

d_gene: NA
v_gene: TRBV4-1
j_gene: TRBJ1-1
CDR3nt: TGCGCCAGCAGCCAAGATGGGAGTGGGTTCGAAGCTTTCTTT
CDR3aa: CASSQDGSGFEAFF

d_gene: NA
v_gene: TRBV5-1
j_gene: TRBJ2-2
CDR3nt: TGCGCCAGCAGCTTGGAGCCCTCCCGTGGCACCGGGGAGCTGTTTTTT
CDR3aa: CASSLEPSRGTGELFF

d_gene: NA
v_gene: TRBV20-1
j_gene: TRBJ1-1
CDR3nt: TGCAGTGCTCCGGAGGGGACTGAAGCTTTCTTT
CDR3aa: CSAPEGTEAFF

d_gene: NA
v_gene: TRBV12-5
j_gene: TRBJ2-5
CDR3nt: TGTGCTAGTGGTCCCAGCGGCCAAGAGACCCAGTACTTC
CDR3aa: CASGPSGQETQYF

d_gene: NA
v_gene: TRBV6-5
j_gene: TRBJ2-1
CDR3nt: TGTGCCACCCGAGGGGGGGGGAACTACAATGAGCAGTTCTTC
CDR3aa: CATRGGGNYNEQFF

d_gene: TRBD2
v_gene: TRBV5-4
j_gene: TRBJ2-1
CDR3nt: TGTGCCAGCAGCGCGTCGGGAGGGCCCTCCTACAATGAGCAGTTCTTC
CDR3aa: CASSASGGPSYNEQFF

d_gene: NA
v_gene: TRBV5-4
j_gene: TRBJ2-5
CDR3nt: TGTGCCAGCAGCTTCGCAGGGGCTGAGGAGACCCAGTACTTC
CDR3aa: CASSFAGAEETQYF

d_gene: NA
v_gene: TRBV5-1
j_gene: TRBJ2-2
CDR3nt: TGCGCCAGCACCCCACTCGCGGCAGCGAACACCGGGGAGCTGTTTTTT
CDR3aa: CASTPLAAANTGELFF

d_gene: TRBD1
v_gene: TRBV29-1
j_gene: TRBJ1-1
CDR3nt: TGCAGCGTTCCAAGTTCCGGACAGGGGAACACTGAAGCTTTCTTT
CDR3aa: CSVPSSGQGNTEAFF

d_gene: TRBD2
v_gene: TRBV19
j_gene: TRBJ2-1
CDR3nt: TGTGCCAGTAGTCCAGAGGGACTAGCGGGCTTCTACAATGAGCAGTTCTTC
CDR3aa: CASSPEGLAGFYNEQFF

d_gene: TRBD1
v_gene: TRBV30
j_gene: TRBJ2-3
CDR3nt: TGTGCCTGGAGTACGGGGACAGACAATACGCAGTATTTT
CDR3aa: CAWSTGTDNTQYF

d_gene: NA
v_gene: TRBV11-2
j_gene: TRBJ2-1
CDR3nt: TGTGCCAGCAGCTTCGCCACACTCCGAGGCTACAATGAGCAGTTCTTC
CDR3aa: CASSFATLRGYNEQFF

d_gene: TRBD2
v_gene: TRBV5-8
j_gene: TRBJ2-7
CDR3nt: TGTGCCAGCAGCTTGGAACTAGCGGGACCCTACGAGCAGTACTTC
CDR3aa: CASSLELAGPYEQYF

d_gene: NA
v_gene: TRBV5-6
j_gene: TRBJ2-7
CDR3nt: TGTGCCAGCAGACCAAAGCGCTCCTACGAGCAGTACTTC
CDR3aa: CASRPKRSYEQYF

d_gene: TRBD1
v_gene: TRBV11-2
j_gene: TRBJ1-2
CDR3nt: TGTGCCAGCAGCCTAATACCGGACAGGGGGAACTATGGCTACACCTTC
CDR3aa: CASSLIPDRGNYGYTF

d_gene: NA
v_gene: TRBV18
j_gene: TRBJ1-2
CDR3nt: TGTGCCAGCTCACCAATTGGGGAGGTTAACTATGGCTACACCTTC
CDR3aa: CASSPIGEVNYGYTF